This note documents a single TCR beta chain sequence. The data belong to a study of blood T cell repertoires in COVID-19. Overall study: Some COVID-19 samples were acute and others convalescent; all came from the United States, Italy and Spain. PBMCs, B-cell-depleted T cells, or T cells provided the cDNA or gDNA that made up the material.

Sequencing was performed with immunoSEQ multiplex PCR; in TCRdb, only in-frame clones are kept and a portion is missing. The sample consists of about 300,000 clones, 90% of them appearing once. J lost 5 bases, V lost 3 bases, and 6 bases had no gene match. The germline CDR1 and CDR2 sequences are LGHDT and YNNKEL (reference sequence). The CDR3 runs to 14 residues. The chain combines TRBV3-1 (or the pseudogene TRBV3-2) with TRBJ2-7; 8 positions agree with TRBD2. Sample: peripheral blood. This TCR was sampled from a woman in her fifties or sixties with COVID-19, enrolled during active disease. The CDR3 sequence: CASSQDLAGHEQYF. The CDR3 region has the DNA TGTGCCAGCAGCCAGGATCTAGCGGGCCACGAGCAGTACTTC.